The clone carrying this T cell receptor (beta chain) was seen at least ten times. The antigen remains undetermined. This sample stems from a study of metastatic and nonmetastatic thyroid tumors. V was clipped by 3 bases and J by 8 bases, with 17 bases between them. CDR1 and CDR2 (germline): MGHDK, SYGVNS. The CDR3 spans 15 residues. TCRdb called clones again from the PCR reads with MiXCR. This sample yields about 59,000 clones, of which roughly 30% are seen a single time; more than 15% belongs to the top ten. Study conclusions and caveats: Significantly higher TCR beta diversity was reportedly seen in malignant thyroid tumors than benign nodules, in blood and tumor.

Treatment of any kind had been given to no patient before thyroid surgery. The sequencing input was blood. The chain joins TRBV25-1 to TRBJ2-1, with no clear D. This TCR was recovered from a female donor with papillary thyroid cancer or a benign thyroid nodule (not recorded which). Some clones in this sample may be carry-over from other donors' samples. CDR3 nucleotides: TGTGCCAGCAGTGAGTCCGGGTTCCGGGCATATGAGCAGTTCTTC. Encoded protein: CASSESGFRAYEQFF.